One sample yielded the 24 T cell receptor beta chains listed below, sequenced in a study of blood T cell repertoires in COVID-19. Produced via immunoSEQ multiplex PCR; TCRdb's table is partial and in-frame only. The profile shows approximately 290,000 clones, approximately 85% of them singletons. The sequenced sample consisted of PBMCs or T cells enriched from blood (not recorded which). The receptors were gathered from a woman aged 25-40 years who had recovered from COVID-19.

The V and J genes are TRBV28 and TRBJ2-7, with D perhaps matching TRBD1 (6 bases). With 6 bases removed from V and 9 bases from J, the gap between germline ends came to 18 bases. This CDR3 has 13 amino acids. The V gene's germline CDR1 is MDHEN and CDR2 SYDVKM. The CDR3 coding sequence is TGTGCCAGCAGCCCTGATACAGGGCTTGGGCAGTACTTC. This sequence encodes CASSPDTGLGQYF.

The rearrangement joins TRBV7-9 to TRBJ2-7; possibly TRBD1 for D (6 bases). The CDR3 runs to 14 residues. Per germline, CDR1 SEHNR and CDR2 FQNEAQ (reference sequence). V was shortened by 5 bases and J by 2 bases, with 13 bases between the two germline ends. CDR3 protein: CASSRPGAAYEQYF. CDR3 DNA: TGTGCCAGCAGCCGCCCAGGGGCCGCCTACGAGCAGTACTTC.

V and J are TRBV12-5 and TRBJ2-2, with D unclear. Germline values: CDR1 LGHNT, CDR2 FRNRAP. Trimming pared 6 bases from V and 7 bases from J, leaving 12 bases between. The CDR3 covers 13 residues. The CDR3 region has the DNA TGTGCTAGTGGCACAATAATTGGCGGGGAGCTGTTTTTT. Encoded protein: CASGTIIGGELFF.

As DNA, the CDR3 is TGTGCCAGCAGTGAAACTAGCGGACCCCTGGAGCAGTACTTC. It codes for CASSETSGPLEQYF. The chain joins TRBV6-1 to TRBJ2-7; 8 bases align to TRBD2. J gave up 7 bases and V 2 bases, and 7 bases lay outside the gene matches. CDR1 and CDR2 from the germline V gene are MNHNS and SASEGT. The length of the CDR3 is 14 residues.

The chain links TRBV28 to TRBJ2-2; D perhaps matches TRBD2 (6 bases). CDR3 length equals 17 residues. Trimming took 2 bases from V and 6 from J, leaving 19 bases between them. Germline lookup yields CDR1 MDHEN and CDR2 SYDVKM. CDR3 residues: CASSLARLEKIPGELFF. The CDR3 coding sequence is TGTGCCAGCAGTTTAGCCCGACTAGAGAAGATCCCCGGGGAGCTGTTTTTT.

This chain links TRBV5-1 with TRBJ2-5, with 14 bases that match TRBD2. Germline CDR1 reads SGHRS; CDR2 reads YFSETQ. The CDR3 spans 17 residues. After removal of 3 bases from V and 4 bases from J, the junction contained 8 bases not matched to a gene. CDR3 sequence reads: CASSYTGTSGSLETQYF. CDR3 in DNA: TGCGCCAGCAGCTACACCGGGACTAGCGGGAGTCTAGAGACCCAGTACTTC.

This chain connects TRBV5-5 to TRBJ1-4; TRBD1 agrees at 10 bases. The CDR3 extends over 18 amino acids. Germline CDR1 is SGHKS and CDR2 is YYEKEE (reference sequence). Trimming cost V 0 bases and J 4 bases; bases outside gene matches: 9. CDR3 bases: TGTGCCAGCAGCTTGGCGGGACAGGGGCTTTGGGGTAATGAAAAACTGTTTTTT. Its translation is CASSLAGQGLWGNEKLFF. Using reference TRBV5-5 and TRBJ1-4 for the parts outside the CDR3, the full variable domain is DAGVTQSPTHLIKTRGQQVTLRCSPISGHKSVSWYQQVLGQGPQFIFQYYEKEERGRGNFPDRFSARQFPNYSSELNVNALLLGDSALYLCASSLAGQGLWGNEKLFFGSGTQLSVL.

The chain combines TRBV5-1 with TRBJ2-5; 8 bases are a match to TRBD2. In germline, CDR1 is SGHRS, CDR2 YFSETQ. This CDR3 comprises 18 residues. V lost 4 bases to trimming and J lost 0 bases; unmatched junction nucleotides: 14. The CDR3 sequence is CASSPGSRGGRYQETQYF. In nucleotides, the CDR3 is TGCGCCAGCAGCCCTGGAAGTCGGGGGGGGCGCTACCAAGAGACCCAGTACTTC.

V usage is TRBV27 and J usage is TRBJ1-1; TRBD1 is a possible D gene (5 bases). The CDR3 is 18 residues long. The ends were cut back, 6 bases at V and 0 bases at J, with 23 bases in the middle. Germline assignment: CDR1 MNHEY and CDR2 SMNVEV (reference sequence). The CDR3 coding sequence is TGTGCCAGCAGCTACTTGTTCGGGGTCAGGGAGGTGAACACTGAAGCTTTCTTT. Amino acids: CASSYLFGVREVNTEAFF.

The CDR3 DNA follows: TGTGCCAGCGGCCGGGACACCGGGGTGAGCAGGTACTTC. Protein: CASGRDTGVSRYF. The chain uses TRBV28 and TRBJ2-7; a weak D match, TRBD1 (6 bases). CDR1 is MDHEN, CDR2 SYDVKM, per germline. The CDR3 is 13 residues long. The germline V and J ends were trimmed by 8 bases and 12 bases, with 23 bases remaining between them.

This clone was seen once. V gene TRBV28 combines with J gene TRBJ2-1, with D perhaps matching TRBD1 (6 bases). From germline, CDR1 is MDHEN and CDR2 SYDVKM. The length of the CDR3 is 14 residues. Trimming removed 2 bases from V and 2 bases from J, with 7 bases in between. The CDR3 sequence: CASSLQGTYNEQFF. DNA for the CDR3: TGTGCCAGCAGTTTACAGGGGACCTACAATGAGCAGTTCTTC.

The CDR3 protein is CASSIGGNEQFF. In DNA form, the CDR3 reads TGTGCCAGCAGTATCGGGGGCAATGAGCAGTTCTTC. This chain connects TRBV11-3 to TRBJ2-1, with D possibly TRBD2 on 6 matching bases. The length of the CDR3 is 12 residues. Per the germline V gene, CDR1 is SGHNT and CDR2 is YENEEA. V lost 6 bases to trimming and J lost 6 bases, with 9 bases between them.

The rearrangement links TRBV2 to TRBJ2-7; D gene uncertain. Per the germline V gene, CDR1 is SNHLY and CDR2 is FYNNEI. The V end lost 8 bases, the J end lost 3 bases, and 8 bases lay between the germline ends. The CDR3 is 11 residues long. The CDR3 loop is CASQQDYEQYF. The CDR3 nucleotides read TGTGCCAGCCAGCAGGACTACGAGCAGTACTTC.

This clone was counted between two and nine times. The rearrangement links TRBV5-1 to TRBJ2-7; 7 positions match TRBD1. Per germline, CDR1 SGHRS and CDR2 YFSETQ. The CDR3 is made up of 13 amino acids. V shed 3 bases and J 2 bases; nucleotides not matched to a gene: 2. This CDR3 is CASSYGTAYEQYF. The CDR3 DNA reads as TGCGCCAGCAGCTACGGGACAGCCTACGAGCAGTACTTC.

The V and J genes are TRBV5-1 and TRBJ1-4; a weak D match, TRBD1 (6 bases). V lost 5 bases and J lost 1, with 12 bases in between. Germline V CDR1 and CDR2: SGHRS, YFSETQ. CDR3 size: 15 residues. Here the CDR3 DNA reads TGCGCCAGCAGATCAGGACAGCAAACTAATGAAAAACTGTTTTTT. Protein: CASRSGQQTNEKLFF.

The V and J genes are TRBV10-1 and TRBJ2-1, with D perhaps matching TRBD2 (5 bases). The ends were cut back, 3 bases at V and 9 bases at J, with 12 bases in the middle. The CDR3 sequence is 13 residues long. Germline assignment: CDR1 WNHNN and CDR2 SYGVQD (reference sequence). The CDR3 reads CASSEVGMGEQFF. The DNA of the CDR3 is TGCGCCAGCAGTGAAGTCGGGATGGGTGAGCAGTTCTTC.

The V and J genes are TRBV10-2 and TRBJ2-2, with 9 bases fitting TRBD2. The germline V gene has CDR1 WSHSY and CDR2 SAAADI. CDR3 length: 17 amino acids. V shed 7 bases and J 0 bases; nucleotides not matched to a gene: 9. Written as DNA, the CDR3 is TGCGCCAGCAACCCTAGCGGGGTGAATCCGAACACCGGGGAGCTGTTTTTT. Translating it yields CASNPSGVNPNTGELFF.

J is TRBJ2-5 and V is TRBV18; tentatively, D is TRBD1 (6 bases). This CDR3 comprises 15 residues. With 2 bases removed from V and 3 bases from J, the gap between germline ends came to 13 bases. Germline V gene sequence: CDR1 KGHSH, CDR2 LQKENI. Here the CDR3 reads CASSPGGTIKETQYF. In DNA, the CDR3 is TGTGCCAGCTCACCAGGGGGCACCATAAAAGAGACCCAGTACTTC.

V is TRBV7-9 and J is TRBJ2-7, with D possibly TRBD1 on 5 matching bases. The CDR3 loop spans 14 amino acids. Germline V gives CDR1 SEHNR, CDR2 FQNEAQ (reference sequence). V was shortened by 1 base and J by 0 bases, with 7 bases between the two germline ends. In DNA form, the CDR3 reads TGTGCCAGCAGCTTAGGACAGTCCTCCTACGAGCAGTACTTC. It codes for CASSLGQSSYEQYF.

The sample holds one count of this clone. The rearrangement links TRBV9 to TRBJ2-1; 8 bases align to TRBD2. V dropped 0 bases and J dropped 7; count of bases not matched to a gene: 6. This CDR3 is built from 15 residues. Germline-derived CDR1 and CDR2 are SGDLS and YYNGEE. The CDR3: CASSVEAGEMNEQFF. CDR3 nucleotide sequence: TGTGCCAGCAGCGTAGAAGCGGGAGAAATGAATGAGCAGTTCTTC.

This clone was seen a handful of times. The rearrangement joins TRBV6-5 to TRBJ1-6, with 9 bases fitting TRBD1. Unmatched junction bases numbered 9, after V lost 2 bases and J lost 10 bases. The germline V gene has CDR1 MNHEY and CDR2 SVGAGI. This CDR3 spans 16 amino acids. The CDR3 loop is CASSYHPDRGGSPLHF. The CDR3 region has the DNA TGTGCCAGCAGTTACCACCCCGACAGGGGGGGATCACCCCTCCACTTT.

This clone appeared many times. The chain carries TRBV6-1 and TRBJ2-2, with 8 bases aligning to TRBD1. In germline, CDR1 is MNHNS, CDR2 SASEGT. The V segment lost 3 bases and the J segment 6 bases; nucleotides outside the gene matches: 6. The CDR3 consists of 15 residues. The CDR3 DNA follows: TGTGCCAGCAGTGAGGACGCAGGGGGCGCCGGGGAGCTGTTTTTT. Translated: CASSEDAGGAGELFF.

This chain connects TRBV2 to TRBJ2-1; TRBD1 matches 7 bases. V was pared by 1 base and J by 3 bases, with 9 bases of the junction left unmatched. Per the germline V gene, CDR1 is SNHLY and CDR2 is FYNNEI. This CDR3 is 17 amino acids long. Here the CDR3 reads CASSEEAARGNYNEQFF. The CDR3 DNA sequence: TGTGCCAGCAGTGAAGAAGCGGCCAGGGGGAACTACAATGAGCAGTTCTTC.

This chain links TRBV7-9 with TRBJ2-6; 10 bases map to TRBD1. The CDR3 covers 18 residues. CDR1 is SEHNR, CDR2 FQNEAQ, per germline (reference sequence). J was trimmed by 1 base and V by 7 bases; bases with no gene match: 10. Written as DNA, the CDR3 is TGTGCCAGCATCCACTTGGGGACAGGGGCGTCTGGGGCCAACGTCCTGACTTTC. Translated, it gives CASIHLGTGASGANVLTF.